What follows are 27 T cell receptor beta chains derived from one specimen sequenced in a study of identical twins. TCRdb re-called the 5' RACE reads through MiXCR, storing one row per CDR3 protein. The data hold roughly 710,000 distinct CDR3 sequences, with approximately 6% observed a single time. Sequenced input: naive T cells sorted from blood. The origin of the receptors is a young man in good health.

The CDR3 here is CASSHRWRESSTGELFF. For the CDR3, the DNA is TGTGCCAGCAGTCACAGGTGGCGGGAATCGAGCACCGGGGAGCTGTTTTTT. The rearrangement links TRBV27 to TRBJ2-2; D perhaps matches TRBD2 (6 bases). Trimming left V 5 bases short and J 4 bases short, with 20 bases between. Looked up from germline, CDR1 is MNHEY and CDR2 is SMNVEV (reference sequence). CDR3 length: 17 residues.

This clonotype was seen ten or more times. The gene calls are TRBV7-2 and TRBJ2-7; 8 bases map to TRBD2. V shed 6 bases and J 6 bases; nucleotides not matched to a gene: 13. The CDR3 loop spans 15 amino acids. CDR1 is SGHTA, CDR2 FQGNSA, per germline. The CDR3 sequence is CASSQPGRASTEQYF. CDR3 DNA: TGTGCCAGCAGTCAACCCGGGAGGGCTTCCACCGAGCAGTACTTC. The variable domain in full, completed from reference TRBV7-2 and TRBJ2-7, reads GAGVSQSPSNKVTEKGKDVELRCDPISGHTALYWYRQSLGQGLEFLIYFQGNSAPDKSGLPSDRFSAERTGGSVSTLTIQRTQQEDSAVYLCASSQPGRASTEQYFGPGTRLTVT.

This clonotype was seen ten or more times. The CDR3 protein is CASSLPGNQPQHF. Written as DNA, the CDR3 is TGTGCCAGCAGTTTACCGGGTAATCAGCCCCAGCATTTT. The chain links TRBV28 to TRBJ1-5; unclear D gene. The CDR3 totals 13 residues. The germline V gene has CDR1 MDHEN and CDR2 SYDVKM. The V gene lost 2 bases and the J gene lost 4 bases, with 6 bases spanning the gap.

This clonotype was seen only a few times. This chain connects TRBV21-1 to TRBJ1-3. TRBV21-1 is labeled a pseudogene. The CDR3 is 13 residues long. CDR3 coding DNA: TGTGCCAGCAGACAAGTCTCTGGAAACACCATATATTTT. As protein: CASRQVSGNTIYF.

This clonotype was detected ten times or more. The rearrangement joins TRBV5-4 to TRBJ2-1; D ambiguous. This CDR3 is 14 amino acids long. CDR1 and CDR2 from the germline V gene are SGHNT and YYREEE (reference sequence). V lost 5 bases and J 6 bases, leaving 15 bases between the germline ends. The CDR3 region has the DNA TGTGCCAGCAGTTCGGCCTCCATCCGCAATGAGCAGTTCTTC. Encoded protein: CASSSASIRNEQFF. Full variable domain (remainder filled in from reference TRBV5-4 and TRBJ2-1): ETGVTQSPTHLIKTRGQQVTLRCSSQSGHNTVSWYQQALGQGPQFIFQYYREEENGRGNFPPRFSGLQFPNYSSELNVNALELDDSALYLCASSSASIRNEQFFGPGTRLTVL.

As DNA, the CDR3 is TGTGCCAGCAGTTTACCGGGCAGTGCGAACACTGAAGCTTTCTTT. This gives the protein CASSLPGSANTEAFF. The chain is built from TRBV12-3 or TRBV12-4 and TRBJ1-1; D ambiguous. Between the trimmed V and J ends, which lost 2 bases and 1 base, there was a span of 11 bases. The CDR3 is made up of 15 amino acids.

This clonotype was picked up a small number of times. The chain links TRBV28 to TRBJ2-7; D not certain. The CDR3 loop spans 13 amino acids. V lost 9 bases to trimming and J lost 2 bases, with 14 bases between them. CDR1 and CDR2 (germline): MDHEN, SYDVKM. This CDR3 is CASLGPSAYEQYF. CDR3 coding DNA: TGTGCCAGTCTAGGTCCTAGTGCCTACGAGCAGTACTTC.

This clonotype has a handful of counts. The rearrangement uses TRBV6-5 and TRBJ2-1; D remains ambiguous. Germline CDR1 and CDR2: MNHEY and SVGAGI. The CDR3 contains 14 residues. V was shortened by 2 bases and J by 8 bases, with 13 bases between the two germline ends. The CDR3 region is CASSYGDPLDEQFF. The CDR3 DNA is TGTGCCAGCAGTTACGGCGACCCCCTCGATGAGCAGTTCTTC.

This clonotype was seen only a few times. This chain uses TRBV30 with TRBJ2-5; D gene unclear. Germline V CDR1 and CDR2: GTSNPN, SVGIG (reference sequence). V was shortened by 3 bases and J by 4 bases, with 21 bases between the two germline ends. The length of the CDR3 is 16 residues. This chain's CDR3 is CAWSEAPTTTLETQYF. The CDR3 DNA is TGTGCCTGGAGCGAGGCCCCGACAACCACTCTAGAGACCCAGTACTTC.

This clonotype was seen ten or more times. The V call is TRBV5-1, the J call TRBJ1-4; a weak D match, TRBD1 (6 bases). This CDR3 contains 15 residues. With 0 bases removed from V and 3 bases from J, the gap between germline ends came to 9 bases. The germline V gene has CDR1 SGHRS and CDR2 YFSETQ. CDR3 amino acids: CASSLAGEANEKLFF. In DNA form, the CDR3 reads TGCGCCAGCAGCTTGGCAGGGGAGGCTAATGAAAAACTGTTTTTT.

The sample holds many counts of this clonotype. This chain connects TRBV12-3 or TRBV12-4 to TRBJ2-5; possible D gene TRBD1, 5 bases. This CDR3 region has 16 residues. Trimming left V 3 bases short and J 4 bases short, with 18 bases between. Written as DNA, the CDR3 is TGTGCCAGCAGTTTGTTTGCTACTGGTGGGGCAGAGACCCAGTACTTC. It yields the protein CASSLFATGGAETQYF.

Many counts were recorded for this clonotype. This rearrangement joins TRBV6-2 or TRBV6-3 to TRBJ2-1, with D possibly matching TRBD1 (5 bases). This CDR3 is built from 15 residues. Germline CDR1 is MNHEY and CDR2 is SVGEGT. The V end lost 0 bases, the J end lost 3 bases, and 9 bases lay between the germline ends. CDR3 sequence (DNA): TGTGCCAGCAGTTACTCCCACAGGTTCTACAATGAGCAGTTCTTC. Its protein is CASSYSHRFYNEQFF.

This clonotype was counted ten times or more. The V and J genes are TRBV6-6 and TRBJ2-2; tentative D call: TRBD1 (5 bases). CDR3 size: 13 residues. Trimming shortened V by 7 bases and J by 8 bases, and 14 bases separated the two germline ends. Germline V gene sequence: CDR1 MNHNY, CDR2 SVGAGI (reference sequence). Here the CDR3 DNA reads TGTGCCAGCACCCCCCAGGGTAGAGGGGAGCTGTTTTTT. It specifies CASTPQGRGELFF.

This clonotype was seen ten or more times. The chain employs TRBV20-1 and TRBJ2-7; D is possibly TRBD2 (6 bases). The CDR3 sequence is 16 residues long. The ends were cut back, 1 base at V and 3 bases at J, with 19 bases in the middle. The V gene's germline CDR1 is DFQATT and CDR2 SNEGSKA (reference sequence). CDR3 coding DNA: TGCAGTGCTAGAGGCACTCTCCGGGGGATTAACTACGAGCAGTACTTC. Its translation: CSARGTLRGINYEQYF.

This clonotype appeared a few times. The rearrangement uses TRBV29-1 and TRBJ1-2; tentatively, D is TRBD1 (5 bases). Between the trimmed V and J ends, which lost 4 bases and 1 base, there was a span of 16 bases. Germline V lookup: CDR1 SQVTM, CDR2 ANQGSEA. The CDR3 spans 15 residues. The CDR3 bases are TGCAGCGTTGCAATCAGGACAAGAAATAACTATGGCTACACCTTC. Translating it yields CSVAIRTRNNYGYTF.

This clonotype has ten or more counts. The V call is TRBV29-1, the J call TRBJ1-1; possibly TRBD1 for D (5 bases). Trimming took 6 bases from V and 0 from J, leaving 11 bases between them. Per the germline V gene, CDR1 is SQVTM and CDR2 is ANQGSEA. This CDR3 comprises 13 residues. CDR3 amino acids: CSVMGRLNTEAFF. Here the CDR3 DNA reads TGCAGCGTAATGGGGCGGTTGAACACTGAAGCTTTCTTT. The full variable domain, with the rest looked up from reference TRBV29-1 and TRBJ1-1, is SAVISQKPSRDICQRGTSLTIQCQVDSQVTMMFWYRQQPGQSLTLIATANQGSEATYESGFVIDKFPISRPNLTFSTLTVSNMSPEDSSIYLCSVMGRLNTEAFFGQGTRLTVV.

The J gene is TRBJ2-3, the V gene TRBV24-1; D is perhaps TRBD1 (6 bases). With 7 bases removed from V and 0 bases from J, the gap between germline ends came to 13 bases. Germline CDR1 is KGHDR and CDR2 is SFDVKD. The CDR3 runs to 15 residues. DNA for the CDR3: TGTGCCACCAGGGACAGCGCACTCAGCACAGATACGCAGTATTTT. Amino acids: CATRDSALSTDTQYF.

This clonotype was picked up many times. The chain employs TRBV5-1 and TRBJ1-1; possibly TRBD1 for D (6 bases). Germline values: CDR1 SGHRS, CDR2 YFSETQ. The CDR3 totals 14 residues. The V end was cut by 4 bases, the J end by 1 base, with 11 bases between. The CDR3 loop reads CASSVGGANTEAFF. CDR3 coding DNA: TGCGCCAGCAGCGTCGGGGGGGCGAACACTGAAGCTTTCTTT. The variable domain in full, completed from reference TRBV5-1 and TRBJ1-1, reads KAGVTQTPRYLIKTRGQQVTLSCSPISGHRSVSWYQQTPGQGLQFLFEYFSETQRNKGNFPGRFSGRQFSNSRSEMNVSTLELGDSALYLCASSVGGANTEAFFGQGTRLTVV.

This clonotype was counted ten times or more. The chain employs TRBV3-1 and TRBJ2-3; D might be TRBD2 (5 bases). Between the trimmed V and J ends, which lost 3 bases and 1 base, there was a span of 5 bases. This CDR3 comprises 13 residues. Per germline, CDR1 LGHDT and CDR2 YNNKEL (reference sequence). Here the CDR3 DNA reads TGTGCCAGCAGCCACGGGGGCACAGATACGCAGTATTTT. It yields the protein CASSHGGTDTQYF.

This clonotype was seen a handful of times. The V gene is TRBV11-2, the J gene TRBJ1-1, with D possibly being TRBD1 (5 bases). The germline V gene has CDR1 SGHAT and CDR2 FQNNGV. Between the trimmed V and J ends, which lost 4 bases and 4 bases, there was a span of 25 bases. The CDR3 extends over 18 amino acids. The CDR3 sequence is CASSSPIPTASRGTEAFF. In DNA form, the CDR3 reads TGTGCCAGCAGCTCCCCCATTCCCACAGCCTCAAGGGGCACTGAAGCTTTCTTT.

The chain uses TRBV5-1 and TRBJ2-3; D remains ambiguous. CDR1 is SGHRS, CDR2 YFSETQ, per germline. This CDR3 contains 14 residues. V lost 3 bases, J lost 6 bases, and 14 bases lay in between. The CDR3, as DNA: TGCGCCAGCAGCTCTGTTCAGGTTCTGGATACGCAGTATTTT. It specifies CASSSVQVLDTQYF.

This clonotype was seen many times. This chain links TRBV29-1 with TRBJ2-7; 9 nucleotides align to TRBD2. This CDR3 is built from 13 residues. The germline gives CDR1 SQVTM, CDR2 ANQGSEA. Trimming cost V 4 bases and J 0 bases; bases outside gene matches: 1. The DNA for the CDR3 is TGCAGCGTTGCGACTAGCGGCTCCTACGAGCAGTACTTC. This encodes CSVATSGSYEQYF.

The chain links TRBV7-9 to TRBJ2-7, with 11 bases matching TRBD1. There are 16 residues in the CDR3. The germline V gene has CDR1 SEHNR and CDR2 FQNEAQ (reference sequence). Trimming removed 4 bases from V and 7 bases from J; junction bases left unmatched: 12. This CDR3 is CASSSTNGDRGSEQYF. As DNA, the CDR3 is TGTGCCAGCAGCTCAACTAACGGGGACAGGGGGTCGGAGCAGTACTTC.

This clonotype was seen at least ten times. The chain carries TRBV20-1 and TRBJ2-1; 9 positions match TRBD1. The CDR3 consists of 12 residues. The germline CDR1 and CDR2 sequences are DFQATT and SNEGSKA (reference sequence). J gave up 6 bases and V 6 bases, and 3 bases lay outside the gene matches. The CDR3 region is CSAEDRGNEQFF. CDR3 nucleotides: TGCAGTGCCGAGGACAGGGGCAATGAGCAGTTCTTC.

The V and J genes are TRBV6-2 or TRBV6-3 and TRBJ2-2, with D tentatively TRBD1 (5 bases). V dropped 7 bases and J dropped 6 bases, with 33 bases sitting between them. The CDR3 is 20 residues long. CDR1 and CDR2 from the germline V gene are MNHEY and SVGEGT. The CDR3 DNA reads as TGTGCCAGCACCTTTATGGGGCTCGGGCCCGGAGATGATTGGTCCGGGGAGCTGTTTTTT. It is translated as CASTFMGLGPGDDWSGELFF.

The rearrangement uses TRBV20-1 and TRBJ1-1, with unresolved D. Germline CDR1 is DFQATT and CDR2 is SNEGSKA (reference sequence). V was pared by 5 bases and J by 0 bases, with 19 bases between. The CDR3 runs to 16 residues. CDR3: CSAFFLERRVNTEAFF. In DNA form, the CDR3 reads TGCAGTGCTTTCTTCCTTGAGCGGAGGGTGAACACTGAAGCTTTCTTT.

The chain combines TRBV14 with TRBJ2-6; possible D gene TRBD1, 6 bases. The CDR3 runs 18 residues. Trimming removed 2 bases from V and 0 bases from J, with 14 bases in between. CDR1 and CDR2 from the germline V gene are SGHDN and FVKESK. This CDR3 reads CASSQYRTDFSGANVLTF. CDR3 nucleotides: TGTGCCAGCAGCCAATATAGGACAGATTTCTCTGGGGCCAACGTCCTGACTTTC.